This T cell receptor beta chain was obtained from a study of early T cells in non-severe SARS-CoV-2 infection. Via MiXCR, TCRdb re-called the 5' RACE reads, giving one row per CDR3 protein. There are 70,000 to 75,000 distinct CDR3 sequences in the sample; 12% to 15% occur only once, and more than 12% lies in the top ten. V was cut by 0 bases and J by 4 bases, with 14 bases left in between. Per the germline V gene, CDR1 is SGDLS and CDR2 is YYNGEE. The length of the CDR3 is 17 residues. This clonotype has a handful of counts. The chain employs TRBV9 and TRBJ1-6; D uncertain. Sequenced sample: whole blood. This receptor was identified in an adult who was a healthcare worker with PCR-confirmed SARS-CoV-2 infection or an uninfected control (not recorded which). The chain's CDR3 is CASSVDSYWGYNSPLHF. CDR3 DNA: TGTGCCAGCAGCGTAGATTCCTACTGGGGTTATAATTCACCCCTCCACTTT.